This TCR beta chain is from a study of T cells in Graves' hyperthyroidism and ophthalmopathy. Enrolled ophthalmopathy patients presented with a Clinical Activity Score of at least 3, a NOSPECS grade of at least 4, and disease duration under 3 months. Study-wide results and limits: Stable hyperthyroidism was told apart from ophthalmopathy by a model built on 13 V-J features.

TCR beta CDR3 regions were amplified from RNA transcripts. HTBI primers were used for first-round RT-PCR of the TCR CDR3. TCRdb re-analysed the multiplex PCR reads in MiXCR, keeping a single row per CDR3 protein. Found here are around 520,000 distinct CDR3 sequences, around 22% of them singletons; the top ten hold over 9%. This clonotype turned up a few times. The target antigen is unknown. This TCR came from a woman in her 30s with Graves' ophthalmopathy. The sample consisted of blood.

CDR3 protein: CASSRVGLHWGETQYF. Here the CDR3 DNA reads TGCGCCAGCAGCCGAGTGGGACTCCACTGGGGGGAGACCCAGTACTTC. The J gene is TRBJ2-5, the V gene TRBV4-1; a weak D match, TRBD2 (6 bases). The CDR3 loop spans 16 amino acids. Germline V gene data show CDR1 as MGHRA and CDR2 as YSYEKL. The germline V and J ends were trimmed by 4 bases and 5 bases, with 20 bases remaining between them.